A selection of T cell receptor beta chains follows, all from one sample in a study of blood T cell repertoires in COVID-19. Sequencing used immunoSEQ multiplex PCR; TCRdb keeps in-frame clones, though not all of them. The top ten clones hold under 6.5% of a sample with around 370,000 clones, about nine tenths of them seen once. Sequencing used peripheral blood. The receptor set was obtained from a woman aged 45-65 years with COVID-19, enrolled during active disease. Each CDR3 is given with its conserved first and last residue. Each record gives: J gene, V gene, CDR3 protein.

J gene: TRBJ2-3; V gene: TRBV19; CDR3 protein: CASSSAGTSGTSDTQYF
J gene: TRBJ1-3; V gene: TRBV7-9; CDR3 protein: CASSLEGRISGNTIYF
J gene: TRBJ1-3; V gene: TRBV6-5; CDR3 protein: CASLAAGGNTIYF
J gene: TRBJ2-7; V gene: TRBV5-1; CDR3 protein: CASSTQGLTGIEQYF
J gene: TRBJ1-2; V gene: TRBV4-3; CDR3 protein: CASSQSGQGGYTF
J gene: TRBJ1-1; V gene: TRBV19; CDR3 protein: CASSIDRRRTITEAFF
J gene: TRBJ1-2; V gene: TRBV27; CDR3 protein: CASSLFGDYGYTF
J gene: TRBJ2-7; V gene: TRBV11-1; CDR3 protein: CASSLNRGSSYEQYF
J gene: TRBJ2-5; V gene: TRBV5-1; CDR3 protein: CASSWTGAQETQYF
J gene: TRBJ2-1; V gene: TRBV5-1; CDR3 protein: CASSLQGIAGYNEQFF
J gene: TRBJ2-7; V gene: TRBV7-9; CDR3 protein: CASSYTGTGVDEQYF
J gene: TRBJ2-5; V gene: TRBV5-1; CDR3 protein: CASSLGAQETQYF
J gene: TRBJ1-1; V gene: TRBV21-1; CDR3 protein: CASEEGPSTGTQEAFF
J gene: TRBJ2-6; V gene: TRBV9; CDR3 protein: CASSVGQGGANVLTF
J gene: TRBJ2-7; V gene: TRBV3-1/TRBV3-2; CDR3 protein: CASSQDRRIHYEQYF
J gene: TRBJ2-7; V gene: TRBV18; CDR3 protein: CASSRTGQAYEQYF
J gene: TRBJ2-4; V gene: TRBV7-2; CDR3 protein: CASSTSSGTKNIQYF
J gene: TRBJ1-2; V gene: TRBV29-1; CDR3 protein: CMGGADYGYTF
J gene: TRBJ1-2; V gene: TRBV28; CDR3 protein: CASRPPGLGYTF
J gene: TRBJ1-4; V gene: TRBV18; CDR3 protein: CASSLRQGGEKLFF
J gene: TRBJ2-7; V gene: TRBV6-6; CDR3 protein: CASTHRGGRDDEQYF
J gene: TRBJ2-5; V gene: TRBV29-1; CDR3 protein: CSVDVGGSQYF
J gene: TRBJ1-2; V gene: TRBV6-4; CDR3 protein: CASSDSYQGRTYGYTF
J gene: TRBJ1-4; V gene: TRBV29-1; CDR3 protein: CSVGSGLGEKLFF
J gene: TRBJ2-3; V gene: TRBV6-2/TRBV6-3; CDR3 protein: CASSYGAGGPSDTQYF
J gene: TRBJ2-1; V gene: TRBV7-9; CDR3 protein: CASSLEQGAAYNEQFF
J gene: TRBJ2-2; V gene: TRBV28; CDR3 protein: CASSLVTGPQGELFF
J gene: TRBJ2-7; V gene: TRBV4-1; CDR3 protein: CASSQGAGKVEQYF